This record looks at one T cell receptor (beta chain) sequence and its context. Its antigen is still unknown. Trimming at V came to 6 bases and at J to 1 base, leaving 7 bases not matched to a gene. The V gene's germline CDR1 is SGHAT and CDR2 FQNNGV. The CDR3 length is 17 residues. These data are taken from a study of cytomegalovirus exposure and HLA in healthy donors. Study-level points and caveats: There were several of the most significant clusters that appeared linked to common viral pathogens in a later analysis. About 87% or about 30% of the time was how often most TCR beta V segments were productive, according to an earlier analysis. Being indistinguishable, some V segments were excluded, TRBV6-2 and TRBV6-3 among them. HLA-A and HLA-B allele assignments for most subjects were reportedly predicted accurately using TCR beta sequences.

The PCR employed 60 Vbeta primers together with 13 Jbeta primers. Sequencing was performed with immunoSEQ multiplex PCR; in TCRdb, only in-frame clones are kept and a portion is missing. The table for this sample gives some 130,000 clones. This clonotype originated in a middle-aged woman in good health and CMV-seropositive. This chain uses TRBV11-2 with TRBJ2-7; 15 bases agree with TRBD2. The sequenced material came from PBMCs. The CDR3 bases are TGTGCCAGCAGACCTCCCGGGACTAGCGGGGGGTCCTACGAGCAGTACTTC. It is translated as CASRPPGTSGGSYEQYF.